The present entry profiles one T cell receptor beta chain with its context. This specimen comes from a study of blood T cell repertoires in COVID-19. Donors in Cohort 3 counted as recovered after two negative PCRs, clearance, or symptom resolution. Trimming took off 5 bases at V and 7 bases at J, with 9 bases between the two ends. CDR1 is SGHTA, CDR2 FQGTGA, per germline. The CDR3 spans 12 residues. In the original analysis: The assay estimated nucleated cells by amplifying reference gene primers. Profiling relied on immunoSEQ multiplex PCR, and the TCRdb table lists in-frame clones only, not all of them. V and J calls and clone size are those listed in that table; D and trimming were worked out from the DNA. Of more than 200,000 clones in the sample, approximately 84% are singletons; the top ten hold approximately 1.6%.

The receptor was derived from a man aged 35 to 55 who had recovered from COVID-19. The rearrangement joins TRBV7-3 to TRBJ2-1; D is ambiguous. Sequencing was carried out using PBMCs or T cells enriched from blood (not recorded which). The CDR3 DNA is TGTGCCAGCAGCCTGACAACGAATGAGCAGTTCTTC. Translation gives CASSLTTNEQFF.